The present T cell receptor (beta chain) was sequenced within a study of monozygotic twins with cystic fibrosis. Overall study findings and caveats: The repertoire was suggested to be naive-dominated, clonality median about 0.0095.

Regarding this clone: Antigen specificity is unknown.

Sequenced by immunoSEQ multiplex PCR; TCRdb stores in-frame clones only, minus some. Counted here are about 20,000 clones, 96% occurring once; the ten biggest clones make up 0.62%. Deletions cut 5 bases from V and 7 bases from J, with 12 bases between. The CDR3 is 12 amino acids. Germline V CDR1 and CDR2: SGHTA, FQGNSA. Source material: blood. V is TRBV7-2 and J is TRBJ2-7, with no clear D. This TCR was recovered from a girl aged 2-15 years with cystic fibrosis. CDR3 amino acids: CASSQDTREQYF. The CDR3 DNA sequence: TGTGCCAGCAGCCAAGACACGAGGGAGCAGTACTTC.